This T cell receptor beta chain was identified in a study of patients and donors after allogeneic stem cell transplantation. The CDR3 spans 21 residues. With 2 bases clipped from V and 1 base from J, the junction kept 18 bases outside the gene matches. Germline V gene lookup returns CDR1 SGHRS and CDR2 YFSETQ. In TCRdb, the RT-PCR reads were re-called with MiXCR into one record per CDR3 protein. This table holds 920,000 or so distinct CDR3 sequences, more than 15% found once. The rearrangement joins TRBV5-1 to TRBJ2-2; 9 bases are a match to TRBD2. Sample: blood, either unsorted or a sorted T cell fraction (not recorded which). The sequence was collected from a human donor who was either an allogeneic HSCT recipient or a stem cell or donor lymphocyte infusion donor (not recorded which). It is not recorded whose cells these are; they may come from a transplant donor. CDR3 nucleotides: TGCGCCAGCAGCTTCGCCCCCTCTAGCGGGGTGAGACGACTGAACACCGGGGAGCTGTTTTTT. Residues: CASSFAPSSGVRRLNTGELFF.